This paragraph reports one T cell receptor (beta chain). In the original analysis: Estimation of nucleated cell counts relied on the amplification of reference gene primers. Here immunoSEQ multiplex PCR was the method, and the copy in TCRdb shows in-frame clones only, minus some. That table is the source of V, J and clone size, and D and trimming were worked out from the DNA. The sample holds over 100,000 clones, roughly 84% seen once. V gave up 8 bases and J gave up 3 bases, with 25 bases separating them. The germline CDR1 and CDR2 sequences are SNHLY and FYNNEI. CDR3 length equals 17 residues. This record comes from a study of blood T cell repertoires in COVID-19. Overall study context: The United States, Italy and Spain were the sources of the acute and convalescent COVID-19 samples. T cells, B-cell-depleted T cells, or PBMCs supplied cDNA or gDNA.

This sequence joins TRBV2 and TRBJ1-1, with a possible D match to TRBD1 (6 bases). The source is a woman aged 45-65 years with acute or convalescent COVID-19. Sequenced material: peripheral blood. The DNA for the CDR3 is TGTGCCAGCCTTCCTGGGGGGGCACCCCTGAAGGACACTGAAGCTTTCTTT. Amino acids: CASLPGGAPLKDTEAFF.